In this sample, the clone carrying this TCR beta chain turned up a few times. Its antigen is undetermined. Patients with autoimmune history or systemic immunosuppression were excluded. The data were taken from a study of OX40 agonist ivuxolimab in advanced cancers. Trimming pared 0 bases from V and 4 bases from J, leaving 3 bases between. CDR3 length equals 12 residues. From germline, CDR1 is WSHSY and CDR2 SAAADI. General study points: On average, CD8+ T cells had more expanded clones than CD4+.

Clones were sequenced by immunoSEQ multiplex PCR, and TCRdb holds only the in-frame ones, with some missing. The sample includes approximately 90,000 clones, about 90% of them seen just once. The material sequenced was CD4+ or CD8+ T cells sorted from blood, taken in a trial of the OX40 agonist ivuxolimab. This clonotype was sampled from an adult with an advanced solid tumor such as melanoma, head and neck, liver or kidney cancer. The chain links TRBV10-2 to TRBJ2-5; D not resolved. The CDR3 region has the DNA TGCGCCAGCAGTGAGTCGGGAGAGACCCAGTACTTC. This sequence encodes CASSESGETQYF.